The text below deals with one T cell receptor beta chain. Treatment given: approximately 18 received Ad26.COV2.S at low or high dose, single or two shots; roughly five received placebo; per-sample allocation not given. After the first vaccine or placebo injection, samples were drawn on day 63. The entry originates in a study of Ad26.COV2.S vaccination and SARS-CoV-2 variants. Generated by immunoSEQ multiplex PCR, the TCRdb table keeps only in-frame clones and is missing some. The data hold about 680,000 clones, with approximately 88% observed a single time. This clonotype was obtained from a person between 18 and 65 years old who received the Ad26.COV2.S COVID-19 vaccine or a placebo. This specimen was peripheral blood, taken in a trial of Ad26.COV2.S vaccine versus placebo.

The CDR3 DNA is TGTGCCAGCAGCGTAGCTAGCTTTGGCTACGAGCAGTACTTC. This gives the protein CASSVASFGYEQYF. The V gene is TRBV9, the J gene TRBJ2-7, with D perhaps TRBD2 (5 bases). V lost 0 bases and J 3 bases, leaving 10 bases between the germline ends. CDR3 length: 14 amino acids. Germline loops: CDR1 SGDLS, CDR2 YYNGEE.